The sequence of this TCR beta chain was determined in a study of long-term antiretroviral therapy in people with HIV. This CDR3 comprises 14 residues. Germline V lookup: CDR1 SGHVS, CDR2 FNYEAQ. Survey level was the resolution at which the v3.0 immunoSEQ assay ran. The data were produced by immunoSEQ multiplex PCR, yet TCRdb's version contains in-frame clones alone and is incomplete. The sample has 12,000 to 15,000 clones, roughly 88% seen once. To note about this clone: At one of its ends the junction is not consistent with the germline gene, which may arise from a read error.

The material was unsorted PBMCs, obtained 6.2 years after starting antiretroviral therapy. This clonotype originated in a man aged 35 to 55 with HIV. The chain uses TRBV7-6 and TRBJ2-1; 7 bases line up with TRBD2. The CDR3 is CASSLGGGSGGEVF. CDR3 DNA sequence: TGTGCCAGCAGCCTGGGGGGGGGTAGTGGAGGGGAGGTCTTC. The whole variable domain, remainder taken from reference TRBV7-6 and TRBJ2-1, is GAGVSQSPRYKVTKRGQDVALRCDPISGHVSLYWYRQALGQGPEFLTYFNYEAQQDKSGLPNDRFSAERPEGSISTLTIQRTEQRDSAMYRCASSLGGGSGGEVFGPGTRLTVL.